This TCR beta chain was found in a study of blood T cells in healthy people across ages. General study results and limits: Unsorted PBMC input precluded a conclusive naive versus antigen-experienced comparison. Across samples, TCR beta diversity tracked strongly with naive T cell percentage.

V lost 5 bases and J lost 9; bases outside the gene matches: 9. The CDR3 spans 14 residues. Looked up from germline, CDR1 is SGHTA and CDR2 is FQGNSA. This clonotype was counted many times. Its specificity is unknown. Per-sample yields of isolated PBMCs were at least 6 million. Per sample, at least 5 micrograms of total RNA were extracted. With a J-beta primer mix and a sample-barcoded 5' primer, a second PCR ran about 6 to 11 cycles. TCRdb called the 5' RACE reads again in MiXCR, with one record for every CDR3 protein. The sample includes roughly 1,700,000 distinct CDR3 sequences, 25% to 30% of them seen just once.

The source is a woman aged 30 to 39 in good health. The specimen sequenced was blood. The rearrangement joins TRBV7-2 to TRBJ2-4, with 8 bases aligning to TRBD1. The CDR3 region is CASSGRTGSTIQYF. Written as DNA, the CDR3 is TGTGCCAGCAGCGGACGGACAGGGTCCACCATTCAGTACTTC.